This TCR beta chain was observed in a study of memory CD4+ T cells and cytomegalovirus serostatus. Study at large: Donors were healthy Belgian adults, 9 or 10 CMV seropositive and 20 to 30 seronegative.

This clone appeared once. The sort gate was single viable CD3+CD4+CD8-CD45RO+ cells for memory CD4+ T cells. Assay used: immunoSEQ multiplex PCR; TCRdb lists only in-frame clones, some missing. The data contain roughly 50,000 clones, more than 70% of them singletons. The sequencing sample was made of memory CD4+ T cells from blood. The receptor comes from an adult in good health and CMV-seronegative. Some clones in this sample may be carry-over from other donors' samples.

The CDR3 spells CASSEVTGQPQHF. Written as DNA, the CDR3 is TGTGCCAGCAGTGAAGTAACGGGTCAGCCCCAGCATTTT. The chain links TRBV6-1 to TRBJ1-5; D is unclear. The V gene lost 1 base and the J gene lost 6 bases, with 7 bases spanning the gap. The CDR3 extends over 13 amino acids. CDR1 and CDR2 (germline): MNHNS, SASEGT.